The 15 T cell receptor beta chains listed next were all sequenced from one sample in a study of T-cell reconstitution after alpha-beta-depleted transplantation in children. TCRbeta library preparation incorporated unique molecular identifiers. TCRdb independently ran MiXCR on the PCR reads; one entry per CDR3 protein. The sample has 640,000 or so distinct CDR3 sequences; 16% are singletons. This sample comprised PBMCs from the stem cell graft donor, obtained from the stem cell graft. These receptors were obtained from a human donor who donated a stem cell graft to a child with acute myeloid leukemia.

In this sample, this clonotype turned up a few times. This chain joins TRBV28 and TRBJ2-3, with D unresolved. Per the germline V gene, CDR1 is MDHEN and CDR2 is SYDVKM. The CDR3 has 16 residues. Trimming removed 1 base at V and 0 bases at J, with 11 bases between. The CDR3 sequence is CASSLYPPSSTDTQYF. In DNA form, the CDR3 reads TGTGCCAGCAGTTTATACCCCCCCTCTAGCACAGATACGCAGTATTTT. Based on the CDR3 plus reference TRBV28 and TRBJ2-3, the full variable domain is DVKVTQSSRYLVKRTGEKVFLECVQDMDHENMFWYRQDPGLGLRLIYFSYDVKMKEKGDIPEGYSVSREKKERFSLILESASTNQTSMYLCASSLYPPSSTDTQYFGPGTRLTVL.

This clonotype was observed many times. The genes are TRBV20-1 and TRBJ2-3, with D possibly matching TRBD2 (6 bases). Deletions cut 6 bases from V and 5 bases from J, with 15 bases between. The CDR3 runs 13 residues. The germline V gene has CDR1 DFQATT and CDR2 SNEGSKA (reference sequence). The CDR3 here is CSAPEAGQDTQYF. Here the CDR3 DNA reads TGCAGTGCCCCCGAGGCGGGGCAAGATACGCAGTATTTT.

Ten or more counts support this clonotype. This chain joins TRBV6-6 and TRBJ2-2; D gene ambiguous. The CDR3 loop spans 13 amino acids. V lost 6 bases and J lost 1, with 6 bases in between. CDR1 and CDR2 (germline): MNHNY, SVGAGI (reference sequence). CDR3 sequence (DNA): TGTGCCAGCAGAGATGGGAACACCGGGGAGCTGTTTTTT. Amino acid sequence: CASRDGNTGELFF.

The chain combines TRBV28 with TRBJ1-2; TRBD1 agrees at 9 bases. Losses at the gene ends were 3 bases for V and 4 bases for J; bases not matched to a gene: 6. The CDR3 is made up of 15 amino acids. Germline V lookup: CDR1 MDHEN, CDR2 SYDVKM. The CDR3: CASSLTGGRFYGYTF. The CDR3 nucleotides read TGTGCCAGCAGTTTGACAGGGGGGCGCTTCTATGGCTACACCTTC.

The chain uses TRBV27 and TRBJ2-1; D unclear. V lost 6 bases and J lost 0, with 12 bases in between. This CDR3 comprises 15 residues. Germline CDR1 and CDR2: MNHEY and SMNVEV (reference sequence). The CDR3 DNA is TGTGCCAGCAGGCTCCGGGCCCTCTCCTACAATGAGCAGTTCTTC. It is translated as CASRLRALSYNEQFF.

The sample holds many counts of this clonotype. The chain recombines TRBV24-1 with TRBJ2-6; D is ambiguous. The V gene lost 6 bases and the J gene lost 1 base, with 9 bases spanning the gap. Germline CDR1 and CDR2: KGHDR and SFDVKD. CDR3 length: 15 amino acids. CDR3 nucleotide sequence: TGTGCCACCAGTCCGGCTGGGTCTGGGGCCAACGTCCTGACTTTC. This encodes CATSPAGSGANVLTF.

The sample holds a few counts of this clonotype. V gene TRBV15 combines with J gene TRBJ2-1, with no clear D. Deletions cut 6 bases from V and 0 bases from J, with 15 bases between. Germline V gene sequence: CDR1 LNHNV, CDR2 YYDKDF (reference sequence). This CDR3 is built from 16 residues. The CDR3: CATRNKGSYSYNEQFF. The CDR3 coding sequence is TGTGCCACCAGAAATAAAGGATCCTACTCCTACAATGAGCAGTTCTTC.

The V and J genes are TRBV28 and TRBJ1-5, with D tentatively TRBD1 (5 bases). CDR1 MDHEN and CDR2 SYDVKM come from the germline V gene. CDR3 length equals 17 residues. V was trimmed by 7 bases and J by 3 bases, leaving 22 bases between them. The CDR3 region has the DNA TGTGCCAGCACCCTGAGATTAACCGGGACGTACAATCAGCCCCAGCATTTT. Translation gives CASTLRLTGTYNQPQHF.

This chain joins TRBV5-1 and TRBJ2-2, with D maybe TRBD1 (5 bases). The V gene lost 0 bases and the J gene lost 7 bases, with 13 bases spanning the gap. CDR1 is SGHRS and CDR2 is YFSETQ in the germline V gene. The CDR3 is 15 amino acids. CDR3 sequence (DNA): TGCGCCAGCAGCTTGGACAGGCCGGAGAACGGGGAGCTGTTTTTT. Protein: CASSLDRPENGELFF.

This clonotype was recorded a few times. The V gene is TRBV12-3 or TRBV12-4, the J gene TRBJ2-7; D gene uncertain. The CDR3 is 12 amino acids. V was shortened by 3 bases and J by 7 bases, with 10 bases between the two germline ends. DNA for the CDR3: TGTGCCAGCAGTTTCTGGAATGGGGAGCAGTACGTC. It specifies CASSFWNGEQYV.

The table lists this clonotype with many counts. The rearrangement links TRBV7-2 to TRBJ2-1; D ambiguous. Germline CDR1 and CDR2: SGHTA and FQGNSA. The V end lost 5 bases, the J end lost 2 bases, and 1 base lay between the germline ends. The CDR3 runs 11 residues. The DNA for the CDR3 is TGTGCCAGCAGCCCCTACAATGAGCAGTTCTTC. Residues: CASSPYNEQFF.

This clonotype was seen more than once but under ten times. The V gene is TRBV5-1, the J gene TRBJ2-2; D unclear. The CDR3 covers 15 residues. Germline CDR1 is SGHRS and CDR2 is YFSETQ. Trimming shortened V by 6 bases and J by 4 bases, and 16 bases separated the two germline ends. The CDR3 reads CASTHRNIGTGELFF. The CDR3 DNA sequence: TGCGCCAGCACCCATCGGAACATTGGCACCGGGGAGCTGTTTTTT.

This clonotype was observed many times. V is TRBV20-1 and J is TRBJ1-5; the D gene is possibly TRBD1 (5 bases). Trimming removed 3 bases at V and 11 bases at J, with 23 bases between. Germline values: CDR1 DFQATT, CDR2 SNEGSKA (reference sequence). The CDR3 runs to 15 residues. CDR3 sequence reads: CSARGLETVTSAQHF. The CDR3 region has the DNA TGCAGTGCTAGGGGCTTGGAGACAGTGACTTCAGCCCAGCATTTT.

This clonotype was detected ten times or more. J is TRBJ2-2 and V is TRBV20-1, with D maybe TRBD1 (6 bases). Trimming cost V 6 bases and J 7 bases, with 12 bases left between them. The germline CDR1 and CDR2 sequences are DFQATT and SNEGSKA (reference sequence). This CDR3 region has 12 residues. The CDR3 coding sequence is TGCAGTGCCCAGGGGAAGGGCGGGGAGCTGTTTTTT. This codes for CSAQGKGGELFF.

This clonotype was recorded at least ten times. The chain recombines TRBV5-5 with TRBJ2-3, with 8 bases fitting TRBD2. The CDR3 is 15 amino acids. Germline-derived CDR1 and CDR2 are SGHKS and YYEKEE (reference sequence). Germline trimming cut 4 bases from V and 8 bases from J; bases unmatched to any gene: 12. CDR3 DNA: TGTGCCAGCAGCCTCGGACTAGCCCTAGAAGGTACGCAGTATTTT. Its protein is CASSLGLALEGTQYF.